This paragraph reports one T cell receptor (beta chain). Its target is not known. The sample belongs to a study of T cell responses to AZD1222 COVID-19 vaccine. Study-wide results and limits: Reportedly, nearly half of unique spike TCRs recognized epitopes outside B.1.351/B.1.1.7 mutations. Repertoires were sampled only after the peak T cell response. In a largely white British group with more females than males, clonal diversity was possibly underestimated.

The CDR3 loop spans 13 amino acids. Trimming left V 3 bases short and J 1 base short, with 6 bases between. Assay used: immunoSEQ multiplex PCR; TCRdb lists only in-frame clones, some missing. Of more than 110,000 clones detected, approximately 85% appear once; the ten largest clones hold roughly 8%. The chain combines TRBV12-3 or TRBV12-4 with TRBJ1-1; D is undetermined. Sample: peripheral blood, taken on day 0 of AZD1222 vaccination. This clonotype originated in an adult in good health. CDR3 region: CASSFGRNTEAFF. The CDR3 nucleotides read TGTGCCAGCAGTTTCGGTAGGAACACTGAAGCTTTCTTT.